A selection of T cell receptor beta chains follows, all from one sample in a study of Graves' ophthalmopathy and Graves' hyperthyroidism. TCRdb used MiXCR to reprocess the multiplex PCR reads, holding one entry per CDR3 protein. The repertoire holds 170,000 or so distinct CDR3 sequences, with about 40% as singletons. The sequenced material came from peripheral blood. The receptors derive from a woman aged 40 to 49 with Graves' ophthalmopathy. CDR3s include the opening cysteine and the closing phenylalanine or tryptophan. The D gene is left open where the match is weak. Some rows mark clone size as missing; the rest say once, few, many or name a class of expanded clone.

V gene	J gene	D gene	clone size	CDR3 DNA	CDR3 protein
TRBV12-3/TRBV12-4	TRBJ2-5	NA	NA	TGTGCCAGCAGCCGAGTCGAAGAGACCCAGTACTTC	CASSRVEETQYF
TRBV30	TRBJ2-2	NA	many	TGTGCCTGGCTTTCTCGGACGGGGAGTGGCGGGGAGCTGTTTTTT	CAWLSRTGSGGELFF
TRBV12-3/TRBV12-4	TRBJ1-1	NA	NA	TGTGCCAGCATCCCTCAAGGGGACAAAGAAGCTTTCTTT	CASIPQGDKEAFF
TRBV12-3/TRBV12-4	TRBJ1-1	NA	many	TGTGCCAGCAGCTCCAGGGGGAACACTGAAGCTTTCTTT	CASSSRGNTEAFF
TRBV20-1	TRBJ2-2	TRBD1	many	TGCAGTGCTAGACCTAGGGACAGGGGTAACACCGGGGAGCTGTTTTTT	CSARPRDRGNTGELFF
TRBV28	TRBJ1-2	TRBD1	many	TGTGCCAGCAACCCCGGACAGGGGGGTCTCTATGGCTACACCTTC	CASNPGQGGLYGYTF
TRBV6-1	TRBJ2-7	NA	once	TGTGCCAGCCGACCGTCGTCAGTGACCGAGCAGTACTTC	CASRPSSVTEQYF
TRBV28	TRBJ2-7	TRBD1	NA	TGTGCCAGCAGTTTGTCAGGACAGGTCGAGCAGTACTTC	CASSLSGQVEQYF
TRBV6-5	TRBJ2-7	NA	NA	TGTGCCAGCAGTTACTCGAGGGTCGAACATTCCGCCTACGAGCAGTACTTC	CASSYSRVEHSAYEQYF
TRBV5-1	TRBJ2-7	TRBD2	many	TGCGCCAGCCGCCCGGGGGGGGGACTAGCTTATGAGCAGTACTTC	CASRPGGGLAYEQYF